This T cell receptor (beta chain) was sequenced in a study of blood T cell repertoires in COVID-19. Study as a whole: There were acute and convalescent COVID-19 samples, and they came from the United States, Italy and Spain. PBMCs, B-cell-depleted T cells, or T cells were the source of the cDNA or gDNA that made up the material.

In the authors' workflow: Using reference gene primer amplification, nucleated cell counts were estimated. Using immunoSEQ multiplex PCR, the repertoire was profiled, and TCRdb retains in-frame clones only, with some absent. That table furnishes V, J and clone size, whereas the DNA furnished D and trimming. In the table there are about 380,000 clones, approximately 81% of which are singletons. Sequenced input: peripheral blood. The receptor's source is a woman aged 18-30 years with acute or convalescent COVID-19.

The CDR3 reads CASIPGQMNTEAFF. The CDR3 DNA reads TGTGCCAGCATTCCGGGACAGATGAACACTGAAGCTTTCTTT. The rearrangement uses TRBV28 and TRBJ1-1, with 7 bases lining up with TRBD1. The trim removed 7 bases at V and 0 bases at J, leaving 5 bases unmatched. The CDR3 has 14 amino acids. CDR1 MDHEN and CDR2 SYDVKM come from the germline V gene.